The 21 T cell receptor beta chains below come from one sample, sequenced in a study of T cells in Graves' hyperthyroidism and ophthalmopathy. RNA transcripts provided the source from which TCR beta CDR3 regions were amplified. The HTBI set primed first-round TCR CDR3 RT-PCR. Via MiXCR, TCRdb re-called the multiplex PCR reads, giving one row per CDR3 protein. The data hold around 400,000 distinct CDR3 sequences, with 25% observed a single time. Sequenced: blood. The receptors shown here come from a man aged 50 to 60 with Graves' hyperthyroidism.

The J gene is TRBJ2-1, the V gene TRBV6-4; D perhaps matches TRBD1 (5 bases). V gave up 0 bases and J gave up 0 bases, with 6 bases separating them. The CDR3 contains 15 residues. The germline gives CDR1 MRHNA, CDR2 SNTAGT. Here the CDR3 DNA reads TGTGCCAGCAGTGACTCAACAGGCTCCTACAATGAGCAGTTCTTC. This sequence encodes CASSDSTGSYNEQFF.

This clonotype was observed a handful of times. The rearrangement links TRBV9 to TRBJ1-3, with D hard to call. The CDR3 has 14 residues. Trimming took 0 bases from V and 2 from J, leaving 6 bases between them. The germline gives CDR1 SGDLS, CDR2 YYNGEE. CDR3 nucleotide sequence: TGTGCCAGCAGCGTAGGCAGTCCTGGAAACACCATATATTTT. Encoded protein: CASSVGSPGNTIYF. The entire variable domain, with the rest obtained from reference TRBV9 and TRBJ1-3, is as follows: DSGVTQTPKHLITATGQRVTLRCSPRSGDLSVYWYQQSLDQGLQFLIQYYNGEERAKGNILERFSAQQFPDLHSELNLSSLELGDSALYFCASSVGSPGNTIYFGEGSWLTVV.

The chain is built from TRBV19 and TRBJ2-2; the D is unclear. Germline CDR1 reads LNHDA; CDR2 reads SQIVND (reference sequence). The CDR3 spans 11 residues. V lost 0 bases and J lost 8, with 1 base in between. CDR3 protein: CASSIDGELFF. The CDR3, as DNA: TGTGCCAGTAGTATAGATGGGGAGCTGTTTTTT.

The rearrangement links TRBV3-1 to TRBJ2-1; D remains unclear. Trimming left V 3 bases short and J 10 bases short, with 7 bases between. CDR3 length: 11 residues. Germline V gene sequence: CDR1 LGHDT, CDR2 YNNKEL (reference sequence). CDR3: CASSQASEQFF. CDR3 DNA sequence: TGTGCCAGCAGCCAGGCGAGCGAGCAGTTCTTC.

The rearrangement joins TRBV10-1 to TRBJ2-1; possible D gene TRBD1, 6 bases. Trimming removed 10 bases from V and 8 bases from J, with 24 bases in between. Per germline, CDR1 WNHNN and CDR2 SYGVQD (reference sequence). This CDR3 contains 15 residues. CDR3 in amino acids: CATNRTRTAIHEQFF. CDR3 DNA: TGCGCCACCAACCGAACTAGGACAGCCATCCATGAGCAGTTCTTC.

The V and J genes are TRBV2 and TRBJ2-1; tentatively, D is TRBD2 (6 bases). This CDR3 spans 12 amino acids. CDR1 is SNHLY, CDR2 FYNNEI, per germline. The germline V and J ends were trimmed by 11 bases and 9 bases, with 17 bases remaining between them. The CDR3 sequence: CACHRDFSEQFF. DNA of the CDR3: TGTGCCTGCCACCGGGACTTCAGTGAGCAGTTCTTC.

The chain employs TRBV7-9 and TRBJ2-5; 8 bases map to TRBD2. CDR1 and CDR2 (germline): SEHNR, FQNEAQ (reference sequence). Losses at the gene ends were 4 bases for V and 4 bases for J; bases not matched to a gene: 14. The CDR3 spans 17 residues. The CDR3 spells CASSSARGVGGPETQYF. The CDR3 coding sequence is TGTGCCAGCAGCTCGGCGCGGGGGGTGGGAGGGCCAGAGACCCAGTACTTC.

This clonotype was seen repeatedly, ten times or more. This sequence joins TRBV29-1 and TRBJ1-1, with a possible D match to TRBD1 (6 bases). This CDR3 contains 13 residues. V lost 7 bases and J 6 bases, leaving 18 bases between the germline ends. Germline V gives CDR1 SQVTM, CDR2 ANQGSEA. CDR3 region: CSATQGRRAEAFF. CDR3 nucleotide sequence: TGCAGCGCTACCCAGGGGCGGCGGGCTGAAGCTTTCTTT.

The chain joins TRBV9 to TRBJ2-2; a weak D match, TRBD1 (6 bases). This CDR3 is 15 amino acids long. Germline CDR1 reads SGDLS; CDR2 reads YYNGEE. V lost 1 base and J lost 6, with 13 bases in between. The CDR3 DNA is TGTGCCAGCAGCGTATCTGGCAGGGGAGCCGGGGAGCTGTTTTTT. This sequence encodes CASSVSGRGAGELFF.

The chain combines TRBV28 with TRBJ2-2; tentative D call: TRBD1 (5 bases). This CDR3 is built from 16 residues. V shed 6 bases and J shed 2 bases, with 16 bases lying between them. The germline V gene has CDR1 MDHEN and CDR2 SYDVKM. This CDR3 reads CASSAPDIFNTGELFF. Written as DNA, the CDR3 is TGTGCCAGCAGCGCCCCGGACATTTTTAACACCGGGGAGCTGTTTTTT.

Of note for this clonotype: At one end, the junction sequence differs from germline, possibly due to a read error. CDR3 sequence: CAGSEGQGNIYEQYF. CDR3 nucleotides: TGTGCCGGCAGCGAGGGACAGGGTAATATCTACGAGCAGTACTTC. This chain uses TRBV9 with TRBJ2-7; 9 bases line up with TRBD1. The CDR3 spans 15 residues. CDR1 is SGDLS, CDR2 YYNGEE, per germline. Full variable domain (outside the CDR3, taken from reference TRBV9 and TRBJ2-7): DSGVTQTPKHLITATGQRVTLRCSPRSGDLSVYWYQQSLDQGLQFLIQYYNGEERAKGNILERFSAQQFPDLHSELNLSSLELGDSALYFCAGSEGQGNIYEQYFGPGTRLTVT.

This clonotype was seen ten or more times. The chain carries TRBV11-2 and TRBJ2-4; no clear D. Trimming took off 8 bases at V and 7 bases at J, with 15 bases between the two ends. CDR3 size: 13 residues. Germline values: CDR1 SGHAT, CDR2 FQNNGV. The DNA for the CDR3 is TGTGCCAGCTCCAATTGGGGTTATAACATTCAGTACTTC. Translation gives CASSNWGYNIQYF.

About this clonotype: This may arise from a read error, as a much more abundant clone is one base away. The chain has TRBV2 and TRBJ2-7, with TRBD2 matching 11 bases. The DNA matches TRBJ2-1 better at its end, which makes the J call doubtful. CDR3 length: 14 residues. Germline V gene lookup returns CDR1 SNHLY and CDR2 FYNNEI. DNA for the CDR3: TGTGCCAGTAATATAGCGGGAGGGCCCTACGAGCAGTTCTTC. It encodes CASNIAGGPYEQFF.

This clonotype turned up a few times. This CDR3 reads CASSLEPSLEQYF. The CDR3, as DNA: TGCGCCAGCAGCTTGGAACCCTCCCTCGAGCAGTACTTC. The V and J genes are TRBV5-1 and TRBJ2-7; D remains ambiguous. CDR1 is SGHRS, CDR2 YFSETQ, per germline. V lost 0 bases, J lost 6 bases, and 10 bases lay in between. The CDR3 consists of 13 residues.

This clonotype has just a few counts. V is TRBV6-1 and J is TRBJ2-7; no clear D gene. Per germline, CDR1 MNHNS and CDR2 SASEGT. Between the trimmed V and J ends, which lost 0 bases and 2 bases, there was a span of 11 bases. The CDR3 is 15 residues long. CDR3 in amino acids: CASSEAYRATYEQYF. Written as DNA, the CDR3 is TGTGCCAGCAGTGAAGCATACCGGGCCACCTACGAGCAGTACTTC.

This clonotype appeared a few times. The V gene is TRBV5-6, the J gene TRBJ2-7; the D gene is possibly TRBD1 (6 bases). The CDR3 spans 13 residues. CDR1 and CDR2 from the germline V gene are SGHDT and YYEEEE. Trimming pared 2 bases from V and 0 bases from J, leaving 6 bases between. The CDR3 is CASSFRGSYEQYF. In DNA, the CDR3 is TGTGCCAGCAGCTTCAGGGGCTCCTACGAGCAGTACTTC.

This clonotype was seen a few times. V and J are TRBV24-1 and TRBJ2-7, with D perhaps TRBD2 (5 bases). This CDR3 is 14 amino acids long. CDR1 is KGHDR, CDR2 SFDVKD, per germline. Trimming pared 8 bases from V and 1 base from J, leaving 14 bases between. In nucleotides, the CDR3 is TGTGCCACCATTCGGAGCGGTGGTTCCTACGAGCAGTACTTC. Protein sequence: CATIRSGGSYEQYF.

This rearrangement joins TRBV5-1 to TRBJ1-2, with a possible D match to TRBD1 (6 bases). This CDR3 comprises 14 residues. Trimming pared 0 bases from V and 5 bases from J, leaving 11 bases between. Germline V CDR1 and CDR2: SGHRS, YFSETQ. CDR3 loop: CASSLEGTNYGYTF. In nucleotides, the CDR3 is TGCGCCAGCAGCTTGGAGGGGACAAATTATGGCTACACCTTC.

CDR3 sequence reads: CASSSLAGGRDTQYF. As DNA, the CDR3 is TGTGCCAGCAGCTCACTAGCGGGAGGTAGGGATACGCAGTATTTT. V gene TRBV7-2 combines with J gene TRBJ2-3, with 12 bases fitting TRBD2. Germline V gene sequence: CDR1 SGHTA, CDR2 FQGNSA. The CDR3 is 15 residues long. Trimming cost V 4 bases and J 6 bases; bases outside gene matches: 5. Full variable domain (remainder filled in from reference TRBV7-2 and TRBJ2-3): GAGVSQSPSNKVTEKGKDVELRCDPISGHTALYWYRQSLGQGLEFLIYFQGNSAPDKSGLPSDRFSAERTGGSVSTLTIQRTQQEDSAVYLCASSSLAGGRDTQYFGPGTRLTVL.

This CDR3 reads CASATGTGLDEQYF. For the CDR3, the DNA is TGTGCCAGTGCCACCGGGACAGGGTTGGACGAGCAGTACTTC. The rearrangement joins TRBV19 to TRBJ2-7, with TRBD1 matching 9 bases. The CDR3 length is 14 residues. The germline V gene has CDR1 LNHDA and CDR2 SQIVND (reference sequence). The trim removed 8 bases at V and 5 bases at J, leaving 10 bases unmatched.

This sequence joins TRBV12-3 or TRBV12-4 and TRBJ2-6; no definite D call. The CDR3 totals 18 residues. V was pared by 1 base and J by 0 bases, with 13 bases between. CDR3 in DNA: TGTGCCAGCAGTTTAGGAGCAGGATCCTCCTCTGGGGCCAACGTCCTGACTTTC. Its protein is CASSLGAGSSSGANVLTF.